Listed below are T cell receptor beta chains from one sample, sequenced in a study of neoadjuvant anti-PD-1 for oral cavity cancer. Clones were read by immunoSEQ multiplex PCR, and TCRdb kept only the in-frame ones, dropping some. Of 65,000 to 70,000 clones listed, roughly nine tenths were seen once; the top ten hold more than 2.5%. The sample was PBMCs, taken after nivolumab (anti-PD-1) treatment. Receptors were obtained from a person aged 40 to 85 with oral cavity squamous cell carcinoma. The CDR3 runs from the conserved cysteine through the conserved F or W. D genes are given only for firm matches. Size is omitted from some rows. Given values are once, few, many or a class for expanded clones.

CDR3: CASSENDGSGGFEQFF
DNA: TGTGCCAGCAGTGAGAATGACGGTAGCGGGGGATTTGAGCAGTTCTTC
size: NA
V: TRBV6-4
J: TRBJ2-1
D: TRBD2

CDR3: CASSPRQGQGFSNQPQHF
DNA: TGTGCCAGTAGTCCAAGACAGGGGCAGGGGTTTAGCAATCAGCCCCAGCATTTT
size: NA
V: TRBV19
J: TRBJ1-5
D: TRBD1

CDR3: CATSRGLLGTEAFF
DNA: TGTGCCACCAGCAGAGGCCTACTTGGCACTGAAGCTTTCTTT
size: few
V: TRBV15
J: TRBJ1-1
D: NA

CDR3: CASSLGKRRDDTQYF
DNA: TGTGCCAGCAGCTTAGGCAAAAGACGGGATGATACGCAGTATTTT
size: NA
V: TRBV11-2
J: TRBJ2-3
D: NA

CDR3: CSVGYGYTF
DNA: TGCAGCGTTGGGTATGGCTACACCTTC
size: NA
V: TRBV29-1
J: TRBJ1-2
D: NA

CDR3: CASAWGAASYGYTF
DNA: TGCGCCAGCGCGTGGGGGGCTGCTTCGTATGGCTACACCTTC
size: NA
V: TRBV5-1
J: TRBJ1-2
D: NA

CDR3: CASRPPFRVGTEAFF
DNA: TGTGCCAGCAGGCCGCCTTTCCGGGTTGGCACTGAAGCTTTCTTT
size: NA
V: TRBV7-9
J: TRBJ1-1
D: NA

CDR3: CASSTIPGQGVETQYF
DNA: TGTGCCAGCAGCACCATACCGGGACAGGGGGTTGAGACCCAGTACTTC
size: NA
V: TRBV11-3
J: TRBJ2-5
D: TRBD1

CDR3: CASSNSGSVHEQYF
DNA: TGCGCCAGCAGCAATAGCGGGAGCGTCCACGAGCAGTACTTC
size: once
V: TRBV5-1
J: TRBJ2-7
D: TRBD2

CDR3: CATSWESNQPQHF
DNA: TGTGCCACCAGTTGGGAGAGCAATCAGCCCCAGCATTTT
size: NA
V: TRBV15
J: TRBJ1-5
D: NA

CDR3: CASSQDLFEGTAKNIQYF
DNA: TGTGCCAGCAGCCAAGATCTTTTCGAGGGTACGGCCAAAAACATTCAGTACTTC
size: NA
V: TRBV4-2
J: TRBJ2-4
D: NA

CDR3: CAWSVMTSNQPQHF
DNA: TGTGCCTGGAGTGTAATGACTAGCAATCAGCCCCAGCATTTT
size: NA
V: TRBV30
J: TRBJ1-5
D: NA

CDR3: CASSEDRFTIYF
DNA: TGTGCCAGCAGCGAGGACCGTTTCACCATATATTTT
size: few
V: TRBV6-5
J: TRBJ1-3
D: NA

CDR3: CASSLPGTGGEQFF
DNA: TGTGCCAGCAGTCTACCAGGGACAGGGGGTGAGCAGTTCTTC
size: NA
V: TRBV7-9
J: TRBJ2-1
D: TRBD1